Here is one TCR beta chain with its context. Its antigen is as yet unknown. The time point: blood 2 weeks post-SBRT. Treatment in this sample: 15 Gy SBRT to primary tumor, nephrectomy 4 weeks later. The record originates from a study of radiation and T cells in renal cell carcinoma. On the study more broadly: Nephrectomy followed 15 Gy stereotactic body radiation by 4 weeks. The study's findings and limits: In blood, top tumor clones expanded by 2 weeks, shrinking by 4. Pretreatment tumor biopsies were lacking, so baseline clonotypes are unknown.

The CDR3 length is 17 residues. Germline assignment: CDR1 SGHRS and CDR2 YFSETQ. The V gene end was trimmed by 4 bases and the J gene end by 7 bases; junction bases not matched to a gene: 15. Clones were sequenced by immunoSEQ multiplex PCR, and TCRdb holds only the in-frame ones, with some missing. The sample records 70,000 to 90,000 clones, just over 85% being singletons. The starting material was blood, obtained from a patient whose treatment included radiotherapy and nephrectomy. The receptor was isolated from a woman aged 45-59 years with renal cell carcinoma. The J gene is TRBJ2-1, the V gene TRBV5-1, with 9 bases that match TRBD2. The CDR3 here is CASSGVVGGGGANEQFF. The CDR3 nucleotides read TGCGCCAGCAGCGGCGTGGTTGGCGGGGGGGGCGCGAATGAGCAGTTCTTC.